These 26 T cell receptor beta chains were all obtained from the same sample, sequenced in a study of T cells in Graves' hyperthyroidism and ophthalmopathy (dated by TCRdb to the late 2010s). Libraries were built with multiplex PCR. TCRdb names Illumina HiSeq 2000 as the instrument used. The TCR beta CDR3 regions were amplified from the RNA transcripts. The TCR CDR3 was subjected to a first round of RT-PCR using the HTBI primer set and the Qiagen OneStep RT-PCR kit. Through fastp at Q25 and MiXCR, TCRdb rebuilt clones from the public reads, retaining in-frame beta chains. When rows share a CDR3 protein, they turn into one entry using the most common DNA and genes. Within this sample are around 700,000 distinct CDR3 sequences, with 18% of them counted one time only. The ten largest account for approximately 16% of the sample. Sequencing was performed on blood. Source of these receptors: a woman aged 45-59 years with Graves' hyperthyroidism that later progressed to Graves' ophthalmopathy.

This clonotype has more than one count but fewer than ten. The V and J genes are TRBV18 and TRBJ1-1; D remains unclear. Trimming shortened V by 2 bases and J by 3 bases, and 19 bases separated the two germline ends. This CDR3 is 17 amino acids long. Germline CDR1 and CDR2: KGHSH and LQKENI. CDR3 DNA: TGTGCCAGCTCACCAGAACTTCCATTCCAGTCACACACTGAAGCTTTCTTT. Encoded protein: CASSPELPFQSHTEAFF.

This clonotype was seen many times. This sequence joins TRBV5-1 and TRBJ2-3; TRBD1 aligns across 7 bases. CDR1 and CDR2 (germline): SGHRS, YFSETQ. The CDR3 has 16 residues. Losses at the gene ends were 4 bases for V and 5 bases for J; bases not matched to a gene: 13. Here the CDR3 DNA reads TGCGCCAGCAGCAGACAGGGCTCTTCGTCGGAAGATACGCAGTATTTT. It yields the protein CASSRQGSSSEDTQYF.

The gene calls are TRBV4-1 and TRBJ1-1, with a tentative D call TRBD1 (5 bases). Trimming took 4 bases from V and 4 from J, leaving 19 bases between them. This CDR3 is built from 16 residues. The germline V gene encodes CDR1 MGHRA and CDR2 YSYEKL. In DNA, the CDR3 is TGCGCCAGCAGCCGAGAAAACCGGGGGACGGGCACTGAAGCTTTCTTT. Encoded protein: CASSRENRGTGTEAFF.

The chain couples TRBV7-9 to TRBJ1-1; possibly TRBD1 for D (6 bases). Per germline, CDR1 SEHNR and CDR2 FQNEAQ (reference sequence). The CDR3 length is 13 residues. V dropped 8 bases and J dropped 1 base, with 11 bases sitting between them. CDR3 residues: CASEPGANTEAFF. The CDR3 region has the DNA TGTGCCAGCGAGCCAGGGGCGAACACTGAAGCTTTCTTT.

The chain combines TRBV20-1 with TRBJ2-1, with 10 bases matching TRBD2. CDR3 size: 17 residues. Germline loops: CDR1 DFQATT, CDR2 SNEGSKA (reference sequence). V lost 3 bases and J lost 9; bases outside the gene matches: 17. The CDR3, as DNA: TGCAGTGCTAGCCATATCCCTAGCGGGGGCCCGGAGGGTGAGCAGTTCTTC. Translation: CSASHIPSGGPEGEQFF.

Only a few counts were recorded for this clonotype. The chain employs TRBV19 and TRBJ1-5; 7 bases map to TRBD1. The CDR3 is 15 residues long. Germline V CDR1 and CDR2: LNHDA, SQIVND (reference sequence). Trimming removed 1 base from V and 4 bases from J; junction bases left unmatched: 4. This CDR3 reads CASSIGQGENQPQHF. DNA of the CDR3: TGTGCCAGTAGTATAGGTCAGGGGGAAAATCAGCCCCAGCATTTT.

This clonotype was detected ten times or more. The CDR3 region has the DNA TGTGCTAGTGGTTCCGCCGGGACAGGGATCTACGAGCAGTACTTC. The encoded protein is CASGSAGTGIYEQYF. V and J are TRBV12-5 and TRBJ2-7, with TRBD1 matching over 9 bases. CDR1 is LGHNT, CDR2 FRNRAP, per germline. This CDR3 contains 15 residues. The J segment lost 3 bases and the V segment lost 4 bases, leaving 7 bases of the junction unmatched.

There are a few counts of this clonotype. The junction does not match germline at one end; this may be a read error. The chain recombines TRBV9 with TRBJ2-5, with D maybe TRBD2 (5 bases). The CDR3 consists of 14 residues. Per germline, CDR1 SGDLS and CDR2 YYNGEE. The CDR3 reads CASSGSGYQETQYF. The CDR3 region has the DNA TGTGCTAGCAGCGGATCAGGTTACCAAGAGACCCAGTACTTC.

This clonotype came up a few times. A read error is possible here, since a much larger clone lies one base away. The chain's CDR3 is CASRYEDGVFGEAFF. For the CDR3, the DNA is TGTGCCAGCAGATATGAAGACGGGGTTTTTGGTGAAGCTTTCTTT. The chain carries TRBV2 and TRBJ1-1; D remains ambiguous. Germline CDR1 is SNHLY and CDR2 is FYNNEI. Trimming left V 6 bases short and J 7 bases short, with 21 bases between. There are 15 residues in the CDR3.

This clonotype was observed a few times. The genes are TRBV20-1 and TRBJ1-5, with 12 bases aligning to TRBD1. Germline V gene lookup returns CDR1 DFQATT and CDR2 SNEGSKA (reference sequence). V lost 0 bases, J lost 7 bases, and 7 bases stayed unmatched. The length of the CDR3 is 16 residues. The CDR3 is CSARDTGTGGWQPQHF. CDR3 DNA: TGCAGTGCTAGAGACACCGGGACAGGGGGCTGGCAGCCCCAGCATTTT.

This chain links TRBV27 with TRBJ2-3; D uncertain. There are 13 residues in the CDR3. Germline V gene data show CDR1 as MNHEY and CDR2 as SMNVEV (reference sequence). Trimming shortened V by 6 bases and J by 4 bases, and 11 bases separated the two germline ends. The CDR3 region is CASRRSEPDTQYF. The CDR3 nucleotides are TGTGCCAGCAGGAGATCAGAGCCAGATACGCAGTATTTT.

This chain links TRBV13 with TRBJ2-7, with unresolved D. The CDR3 totals 15 residues. Germline CDR1 and CDR2: PRHDT and FYEKMQ (reference sequence). Trimming removed 0 bases at V and 3 bases at J, with 12 bases between. The CDR3 DNA follows: TGTGCCAGCAGCTTAGGCTTGGAGCCCCACTACGAGCAGTACTTC. It yields the protein CASSLGLEPHYEQYF.

This clonotype has only a few counts. The rearrangement uses TRBV20-1 and TRBJ2-7; 14 nucleotides align to TRBD2. Per the germline V gene, CDR1 is DFQATT and CDR2 is SNEGSKA (reference sequence). The CDR3 loop spans 15 amino acids. Trimming at V came to 6 bases and at J to 2 bases, leaving 6 bases not matched to a gene. The CDR3 reads CSAAGTSGGPYEQYF. The CDR3 DNA follows: TGCAGTGCGGCCGGGACTAGCGGGGGCCCCTACGAGCAGTACTTC.

This clonotype was observed at least ten times. The chain uses TRBV6-1 and TRBJ2-3; perhaps D is TRBD1 or TRBD2 (5 bases each). Germline values: CDR1 MNHNS, CDR2 SASEGT. Trimming stripped 4 bases from V and 3 bases from J, with 11 bases between. The CDR3 runs to 14 residues. The CDR3 nucleotides are TGTGCCAGCAGTGCCCTTGAGGGGACAGATACGCAGTATTTT. Translation gives CASSALEGTDTQYF.

This clonotype was picked up a small number of times. The chain has TRBV18 and TRBJ2-3; D ambiguous. The CDR3 sequence is 16 residues long. Germline lookup yields CDR1 KGHSH and CDR2 LQKENI. V was shortened by 0 bases and J by 1 base, with 11 bases between the two germline ends. This chain's CDR3 is CASSPPQARGTDTQYF. DNA for the CDR3: TGTGCCAGCTCACCACCCCAGGCTAGAGGCACAGATACGCAGTATTTT. Full variable domain (missing parts from reference TRBV18 and TRBJ2-3): NAGVMQNPRHLVRRRGQEARLRCSPMKGHSHVYWYRQLPEEGLKFMVYLQKENIIDESGMPKERFSAEFPKEGPSILRIQQVVRGDSAAYFCASSPPQARGTDTQYFGPGTRLTVL.

V and J are TRBV20-1 and TRBJ2-7; a weak D match, TRBD1 (6 bases). Trimming cost V 0 bases and J 0 bases, with 15 bases left between them. Germline V lookup: CDR1 DFQATT, CDR2 SNEGSKA (reference sequence). The CDR3 contains 16 residues. The CDR3 reads CSARDIAQDSSYEQYF. The CDR3 bases are TGCAGTGCTAGAGATATCGCTCAGGACAGCTCCTACGAGCAGTACTTC.

The chain has TRBV6-2 or TRBV6-3 and TRBJ1-5; 7 bases agree with TRBD1. Germline values: CDR1 MNHEY, CDR2 SVGEGT. The V segment lost 6 bases and the J segment 0 bases; nucleotides outside the gene matches: 5. The CDR3 loop spans 15 amino acids. In nucleotides, the CDR3 is TGTGCCAGCAGAGAACAGGGGAATAGCAATCAGCCCCAGCATTTT. Its translation: CASREQGNSNQPQHF.

This clonotype was seen many times. V is TRBV20-1 and J is TRBJ1-1; the match to TRBD1 covers 7 bases. Germline V gene lookup returns CDR1 DFQATT and CDR2 SNEGSKA (reference sequence). With V trimmed by 5 bases and J by 4 bases, 7 bases remained unmatched. CDR3 length equals 13 residues. The CDR3 loop reads CSARQGYGTEAFF. The CDR3 DNA sequence: TGCAGTGCTCGACAGGGATACGGCACTGAAGCTTTCTTT.

A word on this clonotype: At one end, the junction sequence differs from germline, possibly due to a read error. This rearrangement joins TRBV7-7 to TRBJ1-6; maybe TRBD1 (5 bases). Germline loops: CDR1 SSHAT, CDR2 FNYEAQ (reference sequence). The CDR3 covers 14 residues. CDR3 sequence (DNA): TGTGCTAGCAGCACTAGGGGCTTTGCTTCACCCCTCCACTTT. Amino acids: CASSTRGFASPLHF.

The genes are TRBV14 and TRBJ2-3; D may be TRBD1 (6 bases). Trimming removed 0 bases at V and 2 bases at J, with 12 bases between. CDR1 and CDR2 (germline): SGHDN, FVKESK. The CDR3 runs to 16 residues. CDR3 loop: CASSQEFGTITDTQYF. In DNA form, the CDR3 reads TGTGCCAGCAGCCAAGAATTCGGGACAATCACAGATACGCAGTATTTT.

This chain links TRBV10-1 with TRBJ2-3, with D perhaps matching TRBD1 or TRBD2 (5 bases each). Trimming left V 5 bases short and J 2 bases short, with 11 bases between. The CDR3 contains 14 residues. In germline, CDR1 is WNHNN, CDR2 SYGVQD (reference sequence). In DNA form, the CDR3 reads TGCGCCAGCAGTCCCCCAGGGACCACAGATACGCAGTATTTT. Encoded protein: CASSPPGTTDTQYF.

In its sample, this clonotype was seen many times. The chain is built from TRBV6-1 and TRBJ1-6, with 7 bases identical to TRBD1. After removal of 5 bases from V and 5 bases from J, the junction contained 6 bases not matched to a gene. CDR3 length: 15 residues. Germline V gene lookup returns CDR1 MNHNS and CDR2 SASEGT. The CDR3 region has the DNA TGTGCCAGCAGTCAGGACAGGTCCAATAATTCACCCCTCCACTTT. Protein product: CASSQDRSNNSPLHF.

This clonotype was counted ten times or more. The gene calls are TRBV12-3 or TRBV12-4 and TRBJ2-7; 11 positions agree with TRBD1. Losses at the gene ends were 6 bases for V and 0 bases for J; bases not matched to a gene: 7. This CDR3 contains 16 residues. This CDR3 reads CASRASGTGGSYEQYF. The DNA of the CDR3 is TGTGCCAGCAGGGCTTCTGGGACAGGGGGCTCCTACGAGCAGTACTTC.

This clonotype was seen many times. The V and J genes are TRBV11-2 and TRBJ2-3; tentative D call: TRBD2 (5 bases). The V end lost 7 bases, the J end lost 5 bases, and 16 bases lay between the germline ends. Germline CDR1 and CDR2: SGHAT and FQNNGV. The CDR3 totals 14 residues. The CDR3 DNA reads as TGTGCCAGCACCCCAGGTTTAGCGATAGATACGCAGTATTTT. Translated, it gives CASTPGLAIDTQYF.

The chain couples TRBV7-8 to TRBJ1-3; D is unclear. This CDR3 region has 15 residues. Trimming stripped 5 bases from V and 0 bases from J, with 11 bases between. Per germline, CDR1 SGHVS and CDR2 FQNEAQ. CDR3 sequence reads: CASSPRVGSGNTIYF. The CDR3 region has the DNA TGTGCCAGCAGCCCCCGGGTGGGCTCTGGAAACACCATATATTTT.

V gene TRBV15 combines with J gene TRBJ1-5, with D uncertain. The CDR3 consists of 16 residues. Germline CDR1 reads LNHNV; CDR2 reads YYDKDF (reference sequence). Trimming pared 3 bases from V and 5 bases from J, leaving 17 bases between. CDR3 in DNA: TGTGCCACCAGCAGGAGGATGAGGGCAGCAGATCAGCCCCAGCATTTT. It specifies CATSRRMRAADQPQHF.